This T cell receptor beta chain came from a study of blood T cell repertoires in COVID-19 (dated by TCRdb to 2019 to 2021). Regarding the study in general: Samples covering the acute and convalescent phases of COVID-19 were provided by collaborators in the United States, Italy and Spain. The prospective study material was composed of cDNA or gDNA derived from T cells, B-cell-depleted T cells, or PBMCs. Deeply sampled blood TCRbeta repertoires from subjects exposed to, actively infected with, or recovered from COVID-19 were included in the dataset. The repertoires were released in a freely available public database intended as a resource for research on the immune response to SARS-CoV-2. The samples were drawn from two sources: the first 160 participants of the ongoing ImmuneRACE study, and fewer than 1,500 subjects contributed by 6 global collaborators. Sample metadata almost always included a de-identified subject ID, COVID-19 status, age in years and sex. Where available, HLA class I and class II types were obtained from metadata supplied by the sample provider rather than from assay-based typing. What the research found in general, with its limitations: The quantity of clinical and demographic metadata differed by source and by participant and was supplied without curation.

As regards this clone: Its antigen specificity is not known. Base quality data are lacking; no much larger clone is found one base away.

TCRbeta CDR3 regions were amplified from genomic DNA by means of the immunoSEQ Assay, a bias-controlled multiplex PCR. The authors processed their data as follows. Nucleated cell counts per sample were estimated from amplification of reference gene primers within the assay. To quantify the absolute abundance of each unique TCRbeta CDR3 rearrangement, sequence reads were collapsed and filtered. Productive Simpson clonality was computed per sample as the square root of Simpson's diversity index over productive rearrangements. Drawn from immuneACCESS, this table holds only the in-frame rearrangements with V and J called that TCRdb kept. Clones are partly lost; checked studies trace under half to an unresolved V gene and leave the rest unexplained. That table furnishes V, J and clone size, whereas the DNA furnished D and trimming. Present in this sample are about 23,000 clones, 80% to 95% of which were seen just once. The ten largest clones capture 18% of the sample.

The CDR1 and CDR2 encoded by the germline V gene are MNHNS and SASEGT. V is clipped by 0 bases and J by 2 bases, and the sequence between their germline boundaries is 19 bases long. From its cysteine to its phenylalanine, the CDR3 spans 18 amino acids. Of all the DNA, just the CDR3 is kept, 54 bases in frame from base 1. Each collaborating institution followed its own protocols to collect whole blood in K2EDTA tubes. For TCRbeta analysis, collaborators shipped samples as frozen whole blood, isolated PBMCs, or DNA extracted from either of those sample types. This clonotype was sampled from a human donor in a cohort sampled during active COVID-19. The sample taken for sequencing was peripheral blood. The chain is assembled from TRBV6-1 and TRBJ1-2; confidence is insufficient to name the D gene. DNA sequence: TGTGCCAGCAGTGAAGCGGGCCAGGTAGTGCCTCCAAACTATGGCTACACCTTC. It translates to CASSEAGQVVPPNYGYTF.